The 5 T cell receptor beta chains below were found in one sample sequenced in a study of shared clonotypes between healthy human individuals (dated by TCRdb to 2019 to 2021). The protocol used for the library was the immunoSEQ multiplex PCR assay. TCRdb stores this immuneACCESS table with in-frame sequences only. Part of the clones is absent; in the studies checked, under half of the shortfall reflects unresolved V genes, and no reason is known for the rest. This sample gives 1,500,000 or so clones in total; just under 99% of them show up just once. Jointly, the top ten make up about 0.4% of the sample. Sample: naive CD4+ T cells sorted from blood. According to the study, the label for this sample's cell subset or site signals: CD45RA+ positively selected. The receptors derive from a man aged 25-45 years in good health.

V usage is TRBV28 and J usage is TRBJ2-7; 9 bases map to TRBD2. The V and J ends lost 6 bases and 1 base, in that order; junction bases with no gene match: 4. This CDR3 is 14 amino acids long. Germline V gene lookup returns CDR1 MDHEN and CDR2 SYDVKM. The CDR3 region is CASRSTSGSYEQYF. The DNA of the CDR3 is TGTGCCAGCAGAAGTACTAGCGGGTCCTACGAGCAGTACTTC.

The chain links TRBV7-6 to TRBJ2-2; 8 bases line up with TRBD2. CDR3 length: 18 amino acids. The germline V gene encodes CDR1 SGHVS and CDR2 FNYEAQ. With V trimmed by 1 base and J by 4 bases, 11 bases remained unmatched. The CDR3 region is CASSLVAGSAGGTGELFF. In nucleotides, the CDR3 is TGTGCCAGCAGCTTAGTCGCGGGTTCGGCGGGGGGCACCGGGGAGCTGTTTTTT. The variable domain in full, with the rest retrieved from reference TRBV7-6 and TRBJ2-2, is GAGVSQSPRYKVTKRGQDVALRCDPISGHVSLYWYRQALGQGPEFLTYFNYEAQQDKSGLPNDRFSAERPEGSISTLTIQRTEQRDSAMYRCASSLVAGSAGGTGELFFGEGSRLTVL.

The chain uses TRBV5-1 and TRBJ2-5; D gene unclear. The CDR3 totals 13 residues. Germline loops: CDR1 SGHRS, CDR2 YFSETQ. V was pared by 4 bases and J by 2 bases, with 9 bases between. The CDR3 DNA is TGCGCCAGCAGCAGGCAACAGCAAGAGACCCAGTACTTC. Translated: CASSRQQQETQYF. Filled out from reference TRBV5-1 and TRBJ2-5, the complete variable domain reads KAGVTQTPRYLIKTRGQQVTLSCSPISGHRSVSWYQQTPGQGLQFLFEYFSETQRNKGNFPGRFSGRQFSNSRSEMNVSTLELGDSALYLCASSRQQQETQYFGPGTRLLVL.

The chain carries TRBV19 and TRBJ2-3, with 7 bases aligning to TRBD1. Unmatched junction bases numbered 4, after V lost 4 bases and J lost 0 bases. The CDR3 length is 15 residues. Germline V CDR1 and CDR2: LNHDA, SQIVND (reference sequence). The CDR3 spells CASSTRTGSTDTQYF. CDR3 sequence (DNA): TGTGCCAGTAGTACTCGGACAGGAAGCACAGATACGCAGTATTTT.

The CDR3 region is CASSYPGQGAEQYF. The DNA for the CDR3 is TGTGCCAGCAGTTACCCCGGACAGGGGGCCGAGCAGTACTTC. The V and J genes are TRBV6-6 and TRBJ2-7; TRBD1 agrees at 11 bases. The CDR3 is 14 residues long. Unmatched junction bases numbered 3, after V lost 2 bases and J lost 6 bases. Germline V gene sequence: CDR1 MNHNY, CDR2 SVGAGI (reference sequence).